This record covers a single T cell receptor (beta chain). What it binds is unknown. Per germline, CDR1 LNHDA and CDR2 SQIVND (reference sequence). V trimming: 5 bases; J trimming: 4 bases; junction bases outside the gene matches: 4. The CDR3 runs 14 residues. Unstimulated regulatory T cells (CD4+CD25+CD127-), CD4+CD25- non-regulatory cells, CD4 and CD8 cells were FACS-sorted from thawed PBMCs. This specimen comes from a study of Tregs in tolerant kidney transplant recipients. Findings of the study overall: Validation in larger populations is needed because few patients were studied.

Clones were sequenced by immunoSEQ multiplex PCR, and TCRdb holds only the in-frame ones, with some missing. The sample holds approximately 260,000 clones, approximately 83% seen once. What was sequenced was CD4+ T cells from blood. This chain joins TRBV19 and TRBJ1-5; 8 nucleotides align to TRBD1. This TCR was recovered from a human donor in good health. The CDR3 here is CASSLGQDNQPQHF. The CDR3, as DNA: TGTGCCAGTAGTTTGGGACAGGATAATCAGCCCCAGCATTTT.